This T cell receptor beta chain was documented in a study of cytomegalovirus exposure and HLA in healthy donors. Study results and limitations: Three CMV-associated chains were confirmed in vitro to be specific for CMV antigens. The study labeled 164 TCR beta chains cytomegalovirus-associated. An analysis was carried out at a later point. It showed that HLA-associated TCR beta chains were more clonally expanded than equally common non-associated chains. There were reportedly fewer N-insertions in an Asian-associated ancestry cluster than the roughly 670-donor mean, in a later analysis.

PCR was performed using 60 Vbeta and 13 Jbeta primers. Generated by immunoSEQ multiplex PCR, the TCRdb table keeps only in-frame clones and is missing some. The sample lists around 200,000 clones; 82% were seen once. Germline V gene sequence: CDR1 LNHDA, CDR2 SQIVND (reference sequence). Trimming pared 8 bases from V and 1 base from J, leaving 15 bases between. The CDR3 has 15 amino acids. A note on this clone: Its antigen remains unidentified.

This chain uses TRBV19 with TRBJ1-3, with D maybe TRBD1 (6 bases). The TCR sequence derives from a man aged 35 to 55 in good health and CMV-seropositive. Sequencing used PBMCs. The CDR3 loop reads CASVSRGVSGNTIYF. The CDR3 DNA sequence: TGTGCCAGTGTGTCCAGGGGAGTATCTGGAAACACCATATATTTT.